Below are 14 T cell receptor beta chains sequenced from a single sample in a study of neurological immune-mediated disorders. Sample time point: longitudinal time-point 2. One entry per CDR3 protein results from TCRdb running MiXCR on the 5' RACE reads. The sample has 60,000 to 75,000 distinct CDR3 sequences, less than 10% seen once. The sample consisted of PBMCs. The receptor set was obtained from a man aged 25-40 years in good health.

Many counts were recorded for this clonotype. This chain links TRBV28 with TRBJ2-7; TRBD2 matches 12 bases. Trimming cost V 7 bases and J 2 bases; bases outside gene matches: 6. In germline, CDR1 is MDHEN, CDR2 SYDVKM. The CDR3 is made up of 15 amino acids. CDR3 in amino acids: CASITPSGRAYEQYF. Written as DNA, the CDR3 is TGTGCCAGCATCACCCCTAGCGGGAGGGCCTACGAGCAGTACTTC. The full variable domain, its missing parts supplied by reference TRBV28 and TRBJ2-7, is DVKVTQSSRYLVKRTGEKVFLECVQDMDHENMFWYRQDPGLGLRLIYFSYDVKMKEKGDIPEGYSVSREKKERFSLILESASTNQTSMYLCASITPSGRAYEQYFGPGTRLTVT.

In its sample, this clonotype was seen once. The chain joins TRBV19 to TRBJ2-2; D remains ambiguous. V dropped 3 bases and J dropped 7 bases, with 9 bases sitting between them. Germline-derived CDR1 and CDR2 are LNHDA and SQIVND (reference sequence). This CDR3 region has 13 residues. CDR3 amino acids: CASSMSVFGELFF. For the CDR3, the DNA is TGTGCCAGTAGTATGTCCGTGTTCGGGGAGCTGTTTTTT.

This clonotype was recorded many times. This chain joins TRBV20-1 and TRBJ2-2, with 8 positions matching TRBD1. The junction had 6 bases not matched to a gene; V was cut back by 8 bases and J by 1 base. The CDR3 covers 14 residues. CDR1 and CDR2 from the germline V gene are DFQATT and SNEGSKA (reference sequence). This CDR3 reads CSTRTGKNTGELFF. The CDR3 DNA is TGCAGTACTCGGACAGGGAAGAACACCGGGGAGCTGTTTTTT.

V is TRBV5-6 and J is TRBJ2-7, with 11 bases that match TRBD1. The CDR3 length is 13 residues. V shed 9 bases and J 7 bases; nucleotides not matched to a gene: 9. Germline V gene sequence: CDR1 SGHDT, CDR2 YYEEEE. This chain's CDR3 is CANSLGQGAEQYF. The CDR3 nucleotides are TGTGCCAACAGTCTAGGACAGGGGGCGGAGCAGTACTTC.

V is TRBV5-1 and J is TRBJ2-2; TRBD2 matches 8 bases. The CDR3 sequence is 17 residues long. Unmatched junction bases numbered 6, after V lost 2 bases and J lost 0 bases. Germline CDR1 SGHRS, CDR2 YFSETQ. CDR3 sequence: CASSFRTSPSNTGELFF. The CDR3 DNA sequence: TGCGCCAGCAGCTTCCGGACTAGCCCGTCGAACACCGGGGAGCTGTTTTTT.

This chain joins TRBV7-6 and TRBJ2-5; 8 bases agree with TRBD2. The CDR3 totals 16 residues. Germline loops: CDR1 SGHVS, CDR2 FNYEAQ. V dropped 4 bases and J dropped 1; count of bases not matched to a gene: 8. CDR3 coding DNA: TGTGCCAGCAGCTATTTAGGAGCGGGGGCCCAAGAGACCCAGTACTTC. Translated: CASSYLGAGAQETQYF.

This clonotype was counted ten times or more. The V call is TRBV5-1, the J call TRBJ2-1; D is perhaps TRBD1 (6 bases). The V and J ends lost 4 bases and 2 bases respectively, with 16 bases between them. CDR3 length: 16 residues. CDR1 and CDR2 from the germline V gene are SGHRS and YFSETQ. As DNA, the CDR3 is TGCGCCAGCAGCCCCCGGGACATAGGGACCTACAATGAGCAGTTCTTC. This encodes CASSPRDIGTYNEQFF.

This clonotype was detected ten times or more. This chain connects TRBV12-3 or TRBV12-4 to TRBJ1-6; 9 bases map to TRBD1. This CDR3 has 16 amino acids. J lost 7 bases, V lost 3 bases, and 7 bases had no gene match. The CDR3 region is CASSFWSGQGNSPLHF. DNA of the CDR3: TGTGCCAGCAGTTTCTGGTCAGGACAGGGGAATTCACCCCTCCACTTT.

This clonotype was observed many times. V gene TRBV28 combines with J gene TRBJ2-7, with D possibly matching TRBD1 (5 bases). Trimming removed 7 bases at V and 3 bases at J, with 7 bases between. This CDR3 has 11 residues. Germline V gene data show CDR1 as MDHEN and CDR2 as SYDVKM. Here the CDR3 reads CASKRGYEQYF. Written as DNA, the CDR3 is TGTGCCAGCAAAAGGGGCTACGAGCAGTACTTC.

Comments on this clonotype: Since a much larger clone is just one base distant, this may be a read error. This chain connects TRBV20-1 to TRBJ2-2; no reliable D call. CDR1 is DFQATT and CDR2 is SNEGSKA in the germline V gene (reference sequence). This CDR3 has 18 residues. Trimming pared 0 bases from V and 2 bases from J, leaving 19 bases between. Written as DNA, the CDR3 is TGCAGTGCTAGAGATGGGGTTCGGGCCGACAATAACACCGGGGAGCTGTTTTTT. Protein: CSARDGVRADNNTGELFF.

The rearrangement uses TRBV28 and TRBJ2-2, with D unresolved. This CDR3 has 13 amino acids. V lost 7 bases to trimming and J lost 1 base, with 7 bases between them. The germline V gene encodes CDR1 MDHEN and CDR2 SYDVKM. Here the CDR3 DNA reads TGTGCCAGCACAGAACTGAACACCGGGGAGCTGTTTTTT. Translated, it gives CASTELNTGELFF. The full variable domain, with the rest looked up from reference TRBV28 and TRBJ2-2, is DVKVTQSSRYLVKRTGEKVFLECVQDMDHENMFWYRQDPGLGLRLIYFSYDVKMKEKGDIPEGYSVSREKKERFSLILESASTNQTSMYLCASTELNTGELFFGEGSRLTVL.

CDR3 in amino acids: CASSTLRDHEQYF. The CDR3 DNA reads TGTGCCAGTAGTACGCTCAGGGATCACGAGCAGTACTTC. The chain links TRBV6-6 to TRBJ2-7; weak D call: TRBD1 (5 bases). Germline CDR1 MNHNY, CDR2 SVGAGI (reference sequence). The ends were cut back, 9 bases at V and 5 bases at J, with 17 bases in the middle. There are 13 residues in the CDR3.

This clonotype was seen many times. This chain uses TRBV4-1 with TRBJ2-1; D possibly corresponds to TRBD2 (6 bases). V lost 7 bases to trimming and J lost 4 bases, with 17 bases between them. This CDR3 contains 15 residues. The germline gives CDR1 MGHRA, CDR2 YSYEKL. This CDR3 is CASTLNRDSYNEQFF. The CDR3 DNA follows: TGCGCCAGCACTTTAAACCGGGACTCTTACAATGAGCAGTTCTTC.

This clonotype was counted many times. DNA for the CDR3: TGTGCCAGCAGTTCATGGGGGCTAGCGGGAGGGCCCGGTGAGCAGTTCTTC. Translated, it gives CASSSWGLAGGPGEQFF. The chain couples TRBV28 to TRBJ2-1; 12 bases agree with TRBD2. In germline, CDR1 is MDHEN, CDR2 SYDVKM. V dropped 4 bases and J dropped 9; count of bases not matched to a gene: 13. The length of the CDR3 is 17 residues.